The T cell receptor (beta chain) described here comes from a study of T cells after posttransplantation cyclophosphamide. Points from the study as a whole: Tissue-infiltrating T cells from skin or gut overlapped little with blood T cells.

The CDR3 runs to 13 residues. Trimming cost V 3 bases and J 11 bases, with 16 bases left between them. Per germline, CDR1 SGHAT and CDR2 FQNNGV. To note about this clone: Its antigen is unidentified.

Generated by immunoSEQ multiplex PCR, the TCRdb table keeps only in-frame clones and is missing some. The sample consists of 5,600 or so clones, around 92% of them appearing once. This TCR derives from a woman aged 60-75 years in good health, CMV-negative, and a related stem cell transplant donor. The rearrangement joins TRBV11-2 to TRBJ2-5; D remains ambiguous. The sequencing input was CD4+ T cells sorted from bone marrow. The CDR3 here is CASSFPSRYGQYF. CDR3 DNA: TGTGCCAGCAGCTTTCCCTCTAGATACGGGCAGTACTTC.